Below, 30 T cell receptor beta chains from the same sample are listed, as sequenced in a study of regulatory T cells in long-lasting Graves disease. In building TCR beta libraries, iRepertoire HTBI primers were used together with Arm-PCR of CDR3 regions. One entry per CDR3 protein, called by TCRdb with MiXCR from the multiplex PCR reads. The sample has over 450,000 distinct CDR3 sequences, about 22% seen once. Indicated time point: persistent/refractory GD, antithyroid drugs over 5 years with positive TRAb. The authors made the TCR library using RNA they extracted from PBMCs. The sample in question was peripheral blood mononuclear cells (PBMCs), obtained when the disease was refractory, from a patient treated with antithyroid drugs. The receptors were gathered from a female donor with Graves disease.

For this clonotype: This may arise from a read error, as a much more abundant clone is one base away. Lacking the conserved final phenylalanine or tryptophan, this CDR3 likely reflects a read error. The V and J genes are TRBV30 and TRBJ1-4, with unresolved D. V lost 2 bases to trimming and J lost 6 bases, with 13 bases between them. Germline assignment: CDR1 GTSNPN and CDR2 SVGIG (reference sequence). The CDR3 consists of 14 residues. The CDR3 protein is CAWSMLGLDEKLFS. CDR3 coding DNA: TGTGCCTGGAGTATGTTAGGGCTGGATGAAAAACTGTTTTCT.

This clonotype was picked up many times. The chain employs TRBV2 and TRBJ1-6; no definite D call. There are 13 residues in the CDR3. Germline loops: CDR1 SNHLY, CDR2 FYNNEI. V was cut by 4 bases and J by 10 bases, with 11 bases left in between. The CDR3: CASSGDMGSPLHF. The CDR3 nucleotides read TGTGCCAGCAGTGGCGACATGGGGTCACCCCTCCACTTT. Based on the CDR3 plus reference TRBV2 and TRBJ1-6, the full variable domain is EPEVTQTPSHQVTQMGQEVILRCVPISNHLYFYWYRQILGQKVEFLVSFYNNEISEKSEIFDDQFSVERPDGSNFTLKIRSTKLEDSAMYFCASSGDMGSPLHFGNGTRLTVT.

This clonotype has a count of ten or more. Here the CDR3 reads CASRIGGGDEQYF. CDR3 sequence (DNA): TGTGCCAGCAGAATAGGCGGCGGAGACGAGCAGTACTTC. This sequence joins TRBV12-3 or TRBV12-4 and TRBJ2-7; D ambiguous. V was cut by 6 bases and J by 5 bases, with 14 bases left in between. The CDR3 loop spans 13 amino acids.

The DNA of the CDR3 is TGTGCCAGCAGCTTGGAAGAGGGGGCCACCTACGAGCAGTACTTC. This codes for CASSLEEGATYEQYF. This rearrangement joins TRBV5-4 to TRBJ2-7, with 7 bases matching TRBD1. From germline, CDR1 is SGHNT and CDR2 YYREEE (reference sequence). The length of the CDR3 is 15 residues. J was trimmed by 2 bases and V by 0 bases; bases with no gene match: 5.

This chain connects TRBV5-1 to TRBJ2-7; D is undetermined. The CDR3 spans 14 residues. Germline CDR1 and CDR2: SGHRS and YFSETQ. Trimming cost V 0 bases and J 0 bases, with 7 bases left between them. In DNA, the CDR3 is TGCGCCAGCAGCTTGGATCATTTCTCCTACGAGCAGTACTTC. Translated: CASSLDHFSYEQYF.

The chain joins TRBV19 to TRBJ2-2; possibly TRBD1 or TRBD2 for D (5 bases each). Germline assignment: CDR1 LNHDA and CDR2 SQIVND (reference sequence). Trimming removed 8 bases from V and 1 base from J, with 8 bases in between. CDR3 size: 13 residues. CDR3 nucleotide sequence: TGTGCCAGTGGGGACCAGAACACCGGGGAGCTGTTTTTT. This encodes CASGDQNTGELFF.

This clonotype was counted at least ten times. The chain recombines TRBV14 with TRBJ2-7; 8 bases map to TRBD1. Trimming removed 8 bases from V and 4 bases from J; junction bases left unmatched: 4. Germline loops: CDR1 SGHDN, CDR2 FVKESK. The CDR3 extends over 12 amino acids. The CDR3 loop reads CASRGQGYEQYF. In nucleotides, the CDR3 is TGTGCCAGCCGAGGACAGGGATACGAGCAGTACTTC.

Details on this clonotype: A far larger clone is off by one base, so a read error is likely. The rearrangement uses TRBV7-9 and TRBJ1-2; unclear D gene. This CDR3 comprises 12 residues. Germline V CDR1 and CDR2: SEHNR, FQNEAQ (reference sequence). V was shortened by 6 bases and J by 4 bases, with 9 bases between the two germline ends. The CDR3 region is CASSDGPYGYTF. CDR3 in DNA: TGTGCCAGCAGTGACGGCCCCTATGGCTACACCTTC.

CDR3: CASSFTDSRGAFF. Written as DNA, the CDR3 is TGTGCCAGCAGTTTCACCGACAGCAGGGGGGCTTTCTTT. The chain joins TRBV27 to TRBJ1-1; 7 bases line up with TRBD1. The CDR3 totals 13 residues. V lost 3 bases and J lost 11; bases outside the gene matches: 9. From germline, CDR1 is MNHEY and CDR2 SMNVEV (reference sequence).

This clonotype occurred a few times. The chain carries TRBV18 and TRBJ2-2; D unclear. With 0 bases removed from V and 0 bases from J, the gap between germline ends came to 5 bases. CDR1 and CDR2 (germline): KGHSH, LQKENI. The CDR3 covers 15 residues. CDR3 sequence: CASSPPGPNTGELFF. The CDR3 DNA is TGTGCCAGCTCACCACCCGGCCCGAACACCGGGGAGCTGTTTTTT.

The chain has TRBV19 and TRBJ1-1; TRBD1 might be the D (6 bases). CDR1 is LNHDA and CDR2 is SQIVND in the germline V gene (reference sequence). Trimming pared 8 bases from V and 3 bases from J, leaving 10 bases between. The CDR3 is made up of 12 amino acids. CDR3 nucleotide sequence: TGTGCCAGTGAGGGGGAAGACACTGAAGCTTTCTTT. Its translation: CASEGEDTEAFF.

In its sample, this clonotype was seen many times. V and J are TRBV9 and TRBJ2-7; 7 nucleotides agree with TRBD1. V dropped 0 bases and J dropped 4; count of bases not matched to a gene: 4. Per the germline V gene, CDR1 is SGDLS and CDR2 is YYNGEE. The CDR3 has 14 amino acids. The CDR3 DNA follows: TGTGCCAGCAGCGTAGCCGAGGGGGCGTACGAGCAGTACTTC. It yields the protein CASSVAEGAYEQYF.

This clonotype was observed at least ten times. The chain carries TRBV5-1 and TRBJ2-2; perhaps TRBD1 as D (6 bases). The CDR3 is 15 amino acids. The V end was cut by 4 bases, the J end by 3 bases, with 13 bases between. The germline gives CDR1 SGHRS, CDR2 YFSETQ. The DNA for the CDR3 is TGCGCCAGCAGCCCAACAGGGATTGACACCGGGGAGCTGTTTTTT. As protein: CASSPTGIDTGELFF.

In this sample, this clonotype turned up many times. This chain joins TRBV29-1 and TRBJ1-1; D not resolved. CDR3 size: 11 residues. The germline gives CDR1 SQVTM, CDR2 ANQGSEA. The V and J ends lost 2 bases and 5 bases respectively, with 6 bases between them. The CDR3 loop is CSVEPETEAFF. DNA for the CDR3: TGCAGCGTTGAACCAGAAACTGAAGCTTTCTTT.

As concerns this clonotype: A much larger clonotype is one base distant, so this may be a read error. The gene calls are TRBV6-2 or TRBV6-3 and TRBJ2-7; TRBD1 aligns across 9 bases. This CDR3 region has 12 residues. J was trimmed by 4 bases and V by 6 bases; bases with no gene match: 1. Germline CDR1 is MNHEY and CDR2 is SVGEGT. The CDR3 sequence: CASRGTGYEQYF. The CDR3 bases are TGTGCCAGCAGAGGGACAGGGTACGAGCAGTACTTC.

This clonotype was recorded at least ten times. The J gene is TRBJ2-5, the V gene TRBV6-2 or TRBV6-3; 10 bases agree with TRBD2. The CDR3 spans 17 residues. Germline CDR1 is MNHEY and CDR2 is SVGEGT. The V segment lost 2 bases and the J segment 2 bases; nucleotides outside the gene matches: 8. DNA of the CDR3: TGTGCCAGCAGTTACCCACGAGCGGGAGGGTCACAAGAGACCCAGTACTTC. Residues: CASSYPRAGGSQETQYF.

This clonotype occurred many times. The CDR3 coding sequence is TGTGCCAGCAACCCGGGGTTATACACTGAAGCTTTCTTT. It translates to CASNPGLYTEAFF. J is TRBJ1-1 and V is TRBV6-1; D not resolved. CDR1 is MNHNS and CDR2 is SASEGT in the germline V gene. The CDR3 loop spans 13 amino acids. V lost 7 bases to trimming and J lost 3 bases, with 12 bases between them.

This clonotype was counted ten times or more. The chain couples TRBV11-3 to TRBJ1-1, with D perhaps matching TRBD1 (6 bases). V was shortened by 5 bases and J by 4 bases, with 17 bases between the two germline ends. The CDR3 is 15 residues long. Germline assignment: CDR1 SGHNT and CDR2 YENEEA. The CDR3 bases are TGTGCCAGCAGCCTCTCTGCAGGGGCTGGCACTGAAGCTTTCTTT. This translates into CASSLSAGAGTEAFF. Supplemented by reference TRBV11-3 and TRBJ1-1, the full variable domain reads EAGVVQSPRYKIIEKKQPVAFWCNPISGHNTLYWYLQNLGQGPELLIRYENEEAVDDSQLPKDRFSAERLKGVDSTLKIQPAELGDSAVYLCASSLSAGAGTEAFFGQGTRLTVV.

This clonotype showed up many times. The chain couples TRBV28 to TRBJ2-6, with D perhaps matching TRBD1 (6 bases). V was shortened by 5 bases and J by 4 bases, with 18 bases between the two germline ends. There are 17 residues in the CDR3. Germline V gene data show CDR1 as MDHEN and CDR2 as SYDVKM. The CDR3 loop reads CASSPPGQWTGANVLTF. The CDR3 bases are TGTGCCAGCAGTCCCCCGGGACAATGGACCGGGGCCAACGTCCTGACTTTC.

This clonotype was recorded a few times. The CDR3 sequence is CSATNGVINGYTF. The CDR3, as DNA: TGCAGTGCCACAAACGGGGTCATAAATGGCTACACCTTC. This sequence joins TRBV20-1 and TRBJ1-2, with D unresolved. V gave up 6 bases and J gave up 6 bases, with 17 bases separating them. CDR1 and CDR2 (germline): DFQATT, SNEGSKA (reference sequence). The CDR3 loop spans 13 amino acids.

On this clonotype: At one of its ends the junction is not consistent with the germline gene, which may arise from a read error. V gene TRBV19 combines with J gene TRBJ1-1, with D uncertain. This CDR3 spans 13 amino acids. Germline CDR1 and CDR2: LNHDA and SQIVND (reference sequence). This CDR3 is CTSSFGGNTEAFF. In DNA form, the CDR3 reads TGTACCAGTAGTTTCGGCGGTAACACTGAAGCTTTCTTT. Full variable domain (remainder filled in from reference TRBV19 and TRBJ1-1): DGGITQSPKYLFRKEGQNVTLSCEQNLNHDAMYWYRQDPGQGLRLIYYSQIVNDFQKGDIAEGYSVSREKKESFPLTVTSAQKNPTAFYLCTSSFGGNTEAFFGQGTRLTVV.

At least ten counts were recorded for this clonotype. The V gene is TRBV2, the J gene TRBJ1-5; 8 bases map to TRBD1. The germline CDR1 and CDR2 sequences are SNHLY and FYNNEI. J gave up 5 bases and V 6 bases, and 6 bases lay outside the gene matches. This CDR3 region has 14 residues. For the CDR3, the DNA is TGTGCCAGCAGATCCGGGACAGGTTATCAGCCCCAGCATTTT. Protein product: CASRSGTGYQPQHF.

Concerning this clonotype itself: A far larger clone is off by one base, so a read error is likely. The chain is built from TRBV7-2 and TRBJ2-5; TRBD2 might be the D (5 bases). CDR1 SGHTA and CDR2 FQGNSA come from the germline V gene. The CDR3 is 14 residues long. V was trimmed by 4 bases and J by 5 bases, leaving 14 bases between them. DNA of the CDR3: TGTGCCAGCAGCTCCGGCGAGGGAGATGAGACCCAGTACTTC. Protein product: CASSSGEGDETQYF. Full variable domain (remainder filled in from reference TRBV7-2 and TRBJ2-5): GAGVSQSPSNKVTEKGKDVELRCDPISGHTALYWYRQSLGQGLEFLIYFQGNSAPDKSGLPSDRFSAERTGGSVSTLTIQRTQQEDSAVYLCASSSGEGDETQYFGPGTRLLVL.

The chain carries TRBV29-1 and TRBJ1-2; D is unclear. Germline V gives CDR1 SQVTM, CDR2 ANQGSEA. Trimming removed 3 bases at V and 9 bases at J, with 17 bases between. This CDR3 has 13 residues. CDR3 amino acids: CSVDESGESSYTF. CDR3 sequence (DNA): TGCAGCGTTGACGAGAGTGGGGAGTCTAGCTACACCTTC.

This clonotype was seen at least ten times. The V call is TRBV28, the J call TRBJ2-7; D call uncertain. Trimming pared 6 bases from V and 4 bases from J, leaving 7 bases between. This CDR3 has 11 residues. Per the germline V gene, CDR1 is MDHEN and CDR2 is SYDVKM. CDR3 residues: CASSHLYEQYF. CDR3 bases: TGTGCCAGCAGCCACCTTTACGAGCAGTACTTC.

This clonotype was counted ten times or more. The rearrangement joins TRBV11-3 to TRBJ1-1; perhaps TRBD1 as D (5 bases). Germline lookup yields CDR1 SGHNT and CDR2 YENEEA. The CDR3 extends over 14 amino acids. V lost 5 bases and J 1 base, leaving 11 bases between the germline ends. The CDR3 loop is CASSEGTANTEAFF. In DNA form, the CDR3 reads TGTGCCAGCAGCGAGGGGACGGCGAACACTGAAGCTTTCTTT.

This clonotype showed up many times. The rearrangement joins TRBV20-1 to TRBJ2-5; D is perhaps TRBD2 (6 bases). Germline V lookup: CDR1 DFQATT, CDR2 SNEGSKA (reference sequence). The CDR3 has 15 amino acids. V was pared by 3 bases and J by 7 bases, with 21 bases between. As DNA, the CDR3 is TGCAGTGCTAGTGTTGACCGGGACTTCCCTGTGACCCAGTACTTC. Its translation: CSASVDRDFPVTQYF.

This clonotype was counted at least ten times. The genes are TRBV19 and TRBJ1-5; a possible D gene is TRBD1 (6 bases). Germline V gives CDR1 LNHDA, CDR2 SQIVND (reference sequence). CDR3 size: 16 residues. Trimming removed 4 bases from V and 3 bases from J, with 16 bases in between. In nucleotides, the CDR3 is TGTGCCAGTAGTAACAGGGCACAAGCGGTCAATCAGCCCCAGCATTTT. As protein: CASSNRAQAVNQPQHF.

This clonotype was found many times. V usage is TRBV11-2 and J usage is TRBJ2-7, with 7 bases that match TRBD1. The junction had 6 bases not matched to a gene; V was cut back by 5 bases and J by 2 bases. From germline, CDR1 is SGHAT and CDR2 FQNNGV. CDR3 length equals 14 residues. CDR3: CASSPGTAAYEQYF. In DNA form, the CDR3 reads TGTGCCAGCAGCCCCGGGACAGCTGCCTACGAGCAGTACTTC.

The chain uses TRBV12-3 or TRBV12-4 and TRBJ1-1; TRBD1 matches at 7 bases. J gave up 6 bases and V 3 bases, and 7 bases lay outside the gene matches. The CDR3 is made up of 14 amino acids. CDR3: CASSLVGGHAEAFF. As DNA, the CDR3 is TGTGCCAGCAGTTTGGTAGGGGGCCACGCTGAAGCTTTCTTT.